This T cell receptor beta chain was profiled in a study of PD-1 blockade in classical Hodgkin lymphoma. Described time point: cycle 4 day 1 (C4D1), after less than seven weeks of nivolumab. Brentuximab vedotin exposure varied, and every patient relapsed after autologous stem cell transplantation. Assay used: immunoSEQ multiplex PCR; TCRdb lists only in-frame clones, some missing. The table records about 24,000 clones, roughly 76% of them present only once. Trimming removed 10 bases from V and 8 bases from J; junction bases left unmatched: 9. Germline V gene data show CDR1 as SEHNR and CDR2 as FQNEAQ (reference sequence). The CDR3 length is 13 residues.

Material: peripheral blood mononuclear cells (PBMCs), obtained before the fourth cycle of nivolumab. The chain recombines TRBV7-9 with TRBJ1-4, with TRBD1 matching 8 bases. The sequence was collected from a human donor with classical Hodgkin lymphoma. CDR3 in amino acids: CATDQGADEKLFF. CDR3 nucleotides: TGTGCCACTGATCAGGGGGCGGACGAAAAACTGTTTTTT.